The 15 T cell receptor beta chains listed next were all sequenced from one sample in a study of blood T cell repertoires in COVID-19. Only in-frame clones appear in the TCRdb table, and some are missing; sequencing was by immunoSEQ multiplex PCR. The table includes roughly 120,000 clones, about 89% detected once. The sequencing sample was made of peripheral blood. These receptor sequences come from a man aged 35-49 years with acute or convalescent COVID-19.

V usage is TRBV12-3 or TRBV12-4 and J usage is TRBJ1-2; D is ambiguous. Trimming stripped 7 bases from V and 4 bases from J, with 13 bases between. This CDR3 is 13 amino acids long. In DNA form, the CDR3 reads TGTGCCAGCACCATAGGGAGAGCCTATGGCTACACCTTC. It specifies CASTIGRAYGYTF.

V gene TRBV11-2 combines with J gene TRBJ2-7; D unresolved. This CDR3 is built from 15 residues. Germline V gene lookup returns CDR1 SGHAT and CDR2 FQNNGV. V was cut by 5 bases and J by 2 bases, with 16 bases left in between. CDR3 sequence: CASSPPLPSPYEQYF. The CDR3 coding sequence is TGTGCCAGCAGCCCGCCCCTCCCAAGCCCCTACGAGCAGTACTTC. Complete variable domain (other parts from reference TRBV11-2 and TRBJ2-7): EAGVAQSPRYKIIEKRQSVAFWCNPISGHATLYWYQQILGQGPKLLIQFQNNGVVDDSQLPKDRFSAERLKGVDSTLKIQPAKLEDSAVYLCASSPPLPSPYEQYFGPGTRLTVT.

The chain carries TRBV5-8 and TRBJ1-2, with 7 bases lining up with TRBD1. Germline CDR1 and CDR2: SGHTS and YDEGEE. The V segment lost 4 bases and the J segment 2 bases; nucleotides outside the gene matches: 11. This CDR3 spans 16 amino acids. The CDR3: CASSELVDRSNYGYTF. CDR3 nucleotides: TGTGCCAGCAGCGAGCTTGTGGACAGGTCGAACTATGGCTACACCTTC.

This chain joins TRBV12-5 and TRBJ2-1; D is tentatively TRBD1 or TRBD2 (10 bases each). Deletions cut 9 bases from V and 8 bases from J, with 32 bases between. Germline loops: CDR1 LGHNT, CDR2 FRNRAP. This CDR3 has 18 residues. The chain's CDR3 is CASWQGQGLAGVPDEQFF. DNA for the CDR3: TGTGCTAGCTGGCAGGGACAGGGGCTAGCGGGAGTCCCCGATGAGCAGTTCTTC.

The chain joins TRBV9 to TRBJ1-1; tentative D call: TRBD1 (5 bases). Looked up from germline, CDR1 is SGDLS and CDR2 is YYNGEE. Trimming took off 4 bases at V and 2 bases at J, with 15 bases between the two ends. The CDR3 loop spans 15 amino acids. The CDR3 loop reads CASSPPTATNTEAFF. Here the CDR3 DNA reads TGTGCCAGCAGCCCACCGACAGCCACTAACACTGAAGCTTTCTTT.

This clone was detected only once. V usage is TRBV6-4 and J usage is TRBJ1-2; 9 bases match TRBD1. The CDR3 contains 15 residues. Germline loops: CDR1 MRHNA, CDR2 SNTAGT. Trimming removed 0 bases from V and 4 bases from J; junction bases left unmatched: 3. The CDR3, as DNA: TGTGCCAGCAGTGACTCATCGGACAGGGGCTATGGCTACACCTTC. Residues: CASSDSSDRGYGYTF.

This clone has just a few counts. V usage is TRBV6-5 and J usage is TRBJ1-1, with 7 bases that match TRBD1. This CDR3 contains 11 residues. Germline CDR1 and CDR2: MNHEY and SVGAGI. Losses at the gene ends were 7 bases for V and 10 bases for J; bases not matched to a gene: 6. CDR3 nucleotide sequence: TGTGCCAGCATTGCCAGGGACAGAGCTTTCTTT. The encoded protein is CASIARDRAFF.

The V call is TRBV5-1, the J call TRBJ2-2; TRBD2 aligns across 7 bases. Germline V gene data show CDR1 as SGHRS and CDR2 as YFSETQ. The CDR3 is 15 residues long. V dropped 3 bases and J dropped 4; count of bases not matched to a gene: 6. CDR3 nucleotide sequence: TGCGCCAGCAGCTCCAGCGGGGCGGTCACCGGGGAGCTGTTTTTT. Translated: CASSSSGAVTGELFF. Looking up the rest from reference TRBV5-1 and TRBJ2-2 gives the full variable domain: KAGVTQTPRYLIKTRGQQVTLSCSPISGHRSVSWYQQTPGQGLQFLFEYFSETQRNKGNFPGRFSGRQFSNSRSEMNVSTLELGDSALYLCASSSSGAVTGELFFGEGSRLTVL.

A single count supports this clone. This chain joins TRBV5-1 and TRBJ2-1, with TRBD1 as a possible D gene (5 bases). The CDR3 length is 16 residues. The V gene's germline CDR1 is SGHRS and CDR2 YFSETQ. Trimming took 5 bases from V and 0 from J, leaving 15 bases between them. CDR3 sequence: CASRKPDRVSYNEQFF. DNA of the CDR3: TGCGCCAGCAGAAAGCCCGACAGAGTCTCCTACAATGAGCAGTTCTTC.

In its sample, this clone was seen once. The same CDR3 arises from other DNA sequences in this sample as well. This chain uses TRBV11-2 with TRBJ1-1; D unresolved. The CDR3 consists of 13 residues. The germline V gene encodes CDR1 SGHAT and CDR2 FQNNGV. V lost 1 base, J lost 1 base, and 4 bases lay in between. For the CDR3, the DNA is TGTGCCAGCAGCTTAGGAGCGAACACTGAAGCTTTCTTT. Encoded protein: CASSLGANTEAFF.

The gene calls are TRBV7-3 and TRBJ1-6, with TRBD1 as a possible D gene (5 bases). This CDR3 spans 13 amino acids. The V and J ends lost 5 bases and 13 bases respectively, with 15 bases between them. CDR1 and CDR2 from the germline V gene are SGHTA and FQGTGA. DNA for the CDR3: TGTGCCAGCAGCACAAGCCAAGGGGATCCCCTCCACTTT. As protein: CASSTSQGDPLHF. The whole variable domain, remainder taken from reference TRBV7-3 and TRBJ1-6, is GAGVSQTPSNKVTEKGKYVELRCDPISGHTALYWYRQSLGQGPEFLIYFQGTGAADDSGLPNDRFFAVRPEGSVSTLKIQRTERGDSAVYLCASSTSQGDPLHFGNGTRLTVT.

This chain connects TRBV5-1 to TRBJ2-2, with 8 bases aligning to TRBD1. Trimming took 0 bases from V and 6 from J; bases not matched to a gene: 4. The V gene's germline CDR1 is SGHRS and CDR2 YFSETQ. The CDR3 loop spans 15 amino acids. The CDR3 DNA reads as TGCGCCAGCAGCTTGGAGACAGGGGCGTCCGGGGAGCTGTTTTTT. This sequence encodes CASSLETGASGELFF.

This chain uses TRBV18 with TRBJ2-3; 13 nucleotides match TRBD2. The germline CDR1 and CDR2 sequences are KGHSH and LQKENI. The length of the CDR3 is 17 residues. V gave up 5 bases and J gave up 2 bases; unmatched junction bases: 7. This chain's CDR3 is CASSSSGTSGITDTQYF. For the CDR3, the DNA is TGTGCCAGCTCATCGTCCGGGACTAGCGGGATCACAGATACGCAGTATTTT.

The chain combines TRBV27 with TRBJ2-7; 7 bases align to TRBD1. From germline, CDR1 is MNHEY and CDR2 SMNVEV (reference sequence). Trimming removed 8 bases from V and 3 bases from J; junction bases left unmatched: 1. The CDR3 runs 11 residues. In DNA form, the CDR3 reads TGTGCCAGCGGGGACAGCTACGAGCAGTACTTC. Translation gives CASGDSYEQYF.

The chain joins TRBV11-1 to TRBJ1-2, with TRBD1 identical over 7 bases. CDR3 size: 13 residues. Germline CDR1 reads SGHAT; CDR2 reads FQDESV (reference sequence). V dropped 3 bases and J dropped 4; count of bases not matched to a gene: 2. DNA of the CDR3: TGTGCCAGCAGCTTTTCAGGGGGCTATGGCTACACCTTC. It translates to CASSFSGGYGYTF.